These 25 T cell receptor beta chains came from one sample sequenced in a study of CD8+ T cells in alopecia areata. TCR sequencing used cDNA made by reverse transcription of extracted RNA. Clones were sequenced by immunoSEQ multiplex PCR, and TCRdb holds only the in-frame ones, with some missing. The data hold under 200,000 clones, with 50% to 65% observed a single time. The treatment: oral pan-JAK inhibitor, 5-10 mg twice daily. The sequenced sample was CD4+ T cells sorted from blood, obtained at week 24, from a patient treated with tofacitinib. These receptors came from a human donor with alopecia areata.

The rearrangement joins TRBV5-6 to TRBJ2-2, with TRBD2 identical over 7 bases. Unmatched junction bases numbered 7, after V lost 4 bases and J lost 1 base. The CDR3 extends over 16 amino acids. Per germline, CDR1 SGHDT and CDR2 YYEEEE. CDR3 sequence (DNA): TGTGCCAGCAGCGCGCTAGCGGACATGAACACCGGGGAGCTGTTTTTT. Translation gives CASSALADMNTGELFF.

The chain recombines TRBV11-1 with TRBJ2-1, with 8 bases fitting TRBD2. In germline, CDR1 is SGHAT, CDR2 FQDESV (reference sequence). J was trimmed by 6 bases and V by 3 bases; bases with no gene match: 7. This CDR3 has 15 residues. CDR3 region: CASSLVAGSFNEQFF. The CDR3 nucleotides read TGTGCCAGCAGCTTGGTAGCGGGGAGTTTCAATGAGCAGTTCTTC.

This clone came up a few times. The rearrangement uses TRBV11-2 and TRBJ1-4; no clear D gene. Trimming cost V 0 bases and J 13 bases, with 12 bases left between them. The germline V gene encodes CDR1 SGHAT and CDR2 FQNNGV. The CDR3 spans 13 residues. The CDR3 here is CASSLEAQAGLFF. The CDR3 DNA sequence: TGTGCCAGCAGCTTAGAAGCCCAAGCTGGACTGTTTTTT.

The chain has TRBV11-2 and TRBJ2-1; possibly TRBD1 for D (6 bases). Germline CDR1 and CDR2: SGHAT and FQNNGV. Between the trimmed V and J ends, which lost 4 bases and 1 base, there was a span of 14 bases. This CDR3 region has 16 residues. DNA for the CDR3: TGTGCCAGCAGCTGGTACAGGGATCGGTCCTACAATGAGCAGTTCTTC. This codes for CASSWYRDRSYNEQFF.

This clone was seen a handful of times. The V gene is TRBV6-6, the J gene TRBJ1-1; 7 nucleotides agree with TRBD1. This CDR3 has 16 residues. CDR1 and CDR2 from the germline V gene are MNHNY and SVGAGI (reference sequence). With 2 bases clipped from V and 5 bases from J, the junction kept 11 bases outside the gene matches. This chain's CDR3 is CASSYKRGQQGTEAFF. For the CDR3, the DNA is TGTGCCAGCAGTTACAAACGGGGGCAACAGGGGACTGAAGCTTTCTTT.

V usage is TRBV4-2 and J usage is TRBJ1-2, with D uncertain. The germline gives CDR1 LGHNA, CDR2 YNFKEQ. This CDR3 region has 13 residues. V lost 0 bases and J 6 bases, leaving 8 bases between the germline ends. CDR3 in amino acids: CASSQESWDGYTF. The CDR3 region has the DNA TGTGCCAGCAGCCAAGAATCTTGGGATGGCTACACCTTC.

The rearrangement uses TRBV2 and TRBJ1-1; D is ambiguous. The CDR3 length is 12 residues. V lost 4 bases, J lost 1 base, and 4 bases lay in between. CDR1 and CDR2 (germline): SNHLY, FYNNEI. The CDR3 region is CASSASNTEAFF. Here the CDR3 DNA reads TGTGCCAGCAGTGCCTCGAACACTGAAGCTTTCTTT.

The chain has TRBV5-1 and TRBJ1-1; the D is unclear. This CDR3 is 12 amino acids long. The V gene's germline CDR1 is SGHRS and CDR2 YFSETQ. Trimming left V 5 bases short and J 5 bases short, with 10 bases between. As DNA, the CDR3 is TGCGCCAGCAGTCCAGGAACAACTGAAGCTTTCTTT. Translating gives CASSPGTTEAFF.

CDR3 sequence: CASRGRENTGELFF. In nucleotides, the CDR3 is TGTGCCAGCAGGGGGAGGGAGAACACCGGGGAGCTGTTTTTT. This chain uses TRBV2 with TRBJ2-2; 7 bases map to TRBD2. CDR1 and CDR2 (germline): SNHLY, FYNNEI. The ends lost 6 bases at V and 1 base at J; junction bases unmatched: 2. The CDR3 runs 14 residues.

The chain combines TRBV5-1 with TRBJ2-3; the D is unclear. V lost 5 bases and J 0 bases, leaving 7 bases between the germline ends. This CDR3 is 13 amino acids long. Per germline, CDR1 SGHRS and CDR2 YFSETQ. This CDR3 reads CASRATSTDTQYF. In DNA, the CDR3 is TGCGCCAGCAGAGCGACTAGCACAGATACGCAGTATTTT.

The rearrangement uses TRBV5-1 and TRBJ2-5; TRBD1 agrees at 8 bases. The ends lost 5 bases at V and 4 bases at J; junction bases unmatched: 13. CDR3 length equals 16 residues. Germline lookup yields CDR1 SGHRS and CDR2 YFSETQ. CDR3: CASRGGQGARGETQYF. CDR3 coding DNA: TGCGCCAGCAGAGGAGGCCAGGGGGCAAGGGGAGAGACCCAGTACTTC.

This CDR3 is CATSRVGVGRPEETQYF. The CDR3 nucleotides read TGTGCCACCAGCAGAGTTGGAGTTGGCAGGCCCGAAGAGACCCAGTACTTC. V is TRBV15 and J is TRBJ2-5; D not certain. From germline, CDR1 is LNHNV and CDR2 YYDKDF (reference sequence). CDR3 length: 17 residues. The V end was cut by 1 base, the J end by 3 bases, with 18 bases between.

This clone was seen only once. The chain combines TRBV5-1 with TRBJ2-3, with a weak D call TRBD1 (6 bases). The CDR3 consists of 14 residues. CDR1 is SGHRS and CDR2 is YFSETQ in the germline V gene. V lost 2 bases to trimming and J lost 0 bases, with 7 bases between them. CDR3 nucleotides: TGCGCCAGCAGCTTAGGGGGAAGCACAGATACGCAGTATTTT. It is translated as CASSLGGSTDTQYF.

The sample holds a few counts of this clone. The chain has TRBV30 and TRBJ2-5, with D perhaps TRBD1 (7 bases). V gave up 5 bases and J gave up 8 bases, with 21 bases separating them. In germline, CDR1 is GTSNPN, CDR2 SVGIG (reference sequence). CDR3 length equals 14 residues. CDR3 nucleotides: TGTGCCTGGGCGGAGGGAAAGGGGGCCCTTACCCAGTACTTC. This gives the protein CAWAEGKGALTQYF.

V gene TRBV4-2 combines with J gene TRBJ1-5; a weak D match, TRBD1 (5 bases). The CDR3 is made up of 15 amino acids. The germline V and J ends were trimmed by 3 bases and 5 bases, with 14 bases remaining between them. Per the germline V gene, CDR1 is LGHNA and CDR2 is YNFKEQ. The DNA for the CDR3 is TGTGCCAGCAGCCAGAGGGTAACGGGGGATCAGCCCCAGCATTTT. Translating gives CASSQRVTGDQPQHF.

Only a few counts were recorded for this clone. The chain employs TRBV5-1 and TRBJ2-5; TRBD2 matches 8 bases. The ends lost 4 bases at V and 0 bases at J; junction bases unmatched: 2. The germline V gene has CDR1 SGHRS and CDR2 YFSETQ. The CDR3 runs 14 residues. The CDR3 region has the DNA TGCGCCAGCAGCACGGGACTAGACCAAGAGACCCAGTACTTC. This sequence encodes CASSTGLDQETQYF.

The rearrangement joins TRBV5-1 to TRBJ2-3, with 11 bases that match TRBD1. The CDR3 runs to 17 residues. From germline, CDR1 is SGHRS and CDR2 YFSETQ. J was trimmed by 1 base and V by 4 bases; bases with no gene match: 8. CDR3 in amino acids: CASSGGQGALGTDTQYF. DNA for the CDR3: TGCGCCAGCAGCGGAGGACAGGGGGCATTAGGCACAGATACGCAGTATTTT.

The J gene is TRBJ2-6, the V gene TRBV7-2; maybe TRBD2 (5 bases). Trimming removed 5 bases from V and 1 base from J, with 12 bases in between. The length of the CDR3 is 16 residues. Germline CDR1 SGHTA, CDR2 FQGNSA. CDR3 in DNA: TGTGCCAGCAGCGTAGGTTCGGGGTCTGGGGCCAACGTCCTGACTTTC. It specifies CASSVGSGSGANVLTF.

V gene TRBV6-5 combines with J gene TRBJ1-1; 10 bases match TRBD1. J lost 9 bases, V lost 2 bases, and 3 bases had no gene match. Germline V gene data show CDR1 as MNHEY and CDR2 as SVGAGI. The CDR3 sequence is 13 residues long. This chain's CDR3 is CASSYRDRGKAFF. CDR3 coding DNA: TGTGCCAGCAGTTACCGGGACAGGGGAAAAGCTTTCTTT.

The chain has TRBV6-4 and TRBJ2-3; 8 bases line up with TRBD2. Germline V lookup: CDR1 MRHNA, CDR2 SNTAGT. The junction had 2 bases not matched to a gene; V was cut back by 0 bases and J by 9 bases. This CDR3 is 13 amino acids long. CDR3 nucleotide sequence: TGTGCCAGCAGTGACTCTCGGGGGGGCACGCAGTATTTT. Its protein is CASSDSRGGTQYF.

This sequence joins TRBV5-1 and TRBJ2-2; perhaps TRBD1 as D (6 bases). The germline gives CDR1 SGHRS, CDR2 YFSETQ. The CDR3 length is 16 residues. V lost 7 bases and J 2 bases, leaving 18 bases between the germline ends. The CDR3 here is CASSPGAVSNTGELFF. The CDR3, as DNA: TGCGCCAGCTCGCCAGGGGCGGTATCTAACACCGGGGAGCTGTTTTTT.

This clone was counted only a few times. The sample contains more than one DNA sequence encoding this CDR3. This chain connects TRBV30 to TRBJ1-1, with unresolved D. The CDR3 extends over 11 amino acids. V shed 5 bases and J shed 3 bases, with 7 bases lying between them. CDR1 and CDR2 from the germline V gene are GTSNPN and SVGIG (reference sequence). This CDR3 reads CAWGRDTEAFF. Written as DNA, the CDR3 is TGTGCCTGGGGTCGGGACACTGAAGCTTTCTTT. Together with reference TRBV30 and TRBJ1-1, the CDR3 gives the full variable domain: SQTIHQWPATLVQPVGSPLSLECTVEGTSNPNLYWYRQAAGRGLQLLFYSVGIGQISSEVPQNLSASRPQDRQFILSSKKLLLSDSGFYLCAWGRDTEAFFGQGTRLTVV.

This clone was recorded a few times. The chain is built from TRBV7-9 and TRBJ1-2; unclear D gene. The CDR3 is 13 residues long. Trimming cost V 5 bases and J 1 base, with 8 bases left between them. CDR1 is SEHNR, CDR2 FQNEAQ, per germline (reference sequence). The CDR3 nucleotides are TGTGCCAGCAGCGACGAGCTTAACTATGGCTACACCTTC. This gives the protein CASSDELNYGYTF.

The chain has TRBV30 and TRBJ2-5; 7 bases map to TRBD1. The CDR3 totals 16 residues. V shed 0 bases and J 5 bases; nucleotides not matched to a gene: 12. The germline gives CDR1 GTSNPN, CDR2 SVGIG (reference sequence). The CDR3, as DNA: TGTGCCTGGAGTGTACGGGCGCGACAGGGTTACGAGACCCAGTACTTC. Its translation is CAWSVRARQGYETQYF.

The chain employs TRBV18 and TRBJ2-5; D is possibly TRBD1 or TRBD2 (6 bases each). This CDR3 comprises 15 residues. The germline CDR1 and CDR2 sequences are KGHSH and LQKENI. Trimming removed 0 bases from V and 3 bases from J, with 11 bases in between. The CDR3, as DNA: TGTGCCAGCTCACCACCGGCCGGGGGCGAAGAGACCCAGTACTTC. Protein product: CASSPPAGGEETQYF.